A selection of T cell receptor beta chains follows, all from one sample in a study of Graves' ophthalmopathy and Graves' hyperthyroidism. From the multiplex PCR reads, TCRdb called clonotypes with MiXCR, one entry per CDR3 protein. The repertoire holds around 600,000 distinct CDR3 sequences, 35% to 50% seen once, with more than 2.5% in the top ten. The source material was peripheral blood. The receptors stem from an adult man with Graves' ophthalmopathy. The CDR3 runs from the conserved cysteine through the conserved F or W. A D gene is named only where the DNA matches it firmly. Expanded clones are given a class, and other clones once, few, many or no size at all.

CSARGAAQQYF,TGCAGTGCTAGAGGGGCCGCCCAGCAGTACTTC,many,-,TRBV20-1,TRBJ2-7
CASSPQGAADTQYF,TGTGCCAGCAGCCCACAGGGGGCCGCAGATACGCAGTATTTT,-,TRBD1,TRBV7-9,TRBJ2-3
CASSPTLEGDYGYTF,TGCGCCAGCAGCCCCACCCTCGAGGGCGACTATGGCTACACCTTC,few,-,TRBV5-1,TRBJ1-2
CASSPRGAPWNSPLHF,TGTGCCAGCAGCCCTCGGGGGGCCCCTTGGAATTCACCCCTCCACTTT,few,-,TRBV9,TRBJ1-6
CSVEAETENLNYGYTF,TGCAGCGTTGAAGCAGAGACTGAGAACCTTAACTATGGCTACACCTTC,many,-,TRBV29-1,TRBJ1-2
CSASRDRERTEAFF,TGCAGTGCTTCCAGGGACAGGGAGCGCACTGAAGCTTTCTTT,many,TRBD1,TRBV20-1,TRBJ1-1
CASSLNGVETQYF,TGTGCCAGCAGCTTAAATGGGGTGGAGACCCAGTACTTC,-,-,TRBV7-3,TRBJ2-5
CATSESGIGTNYGYTF,TGTGCCACCAGTGAATCGGGGATTGGGACTAACTATGGCTACACCTTC,many,-,TRBV24-1,TRBJ1-2
CASRGGQEGETQYF,TGTGCCAGCAGGGGGGGACAGGAGGGGGAGACCCAGTACTTC,-,TRBD1,TRBV2,TRBJ2-5
CSVGGGLYGYTF,TGCAGCGTTGGAGGGGGACTTTATGGCTACACCTTC,many,-,TRBV29-1,TRBJ1-2
CASSLTPTIYGYTF,TGTGCCAGCAGCCTTACCCCGACGATATATGGCTACACCTTC,many,-,TRBV7-8,TRBJ1-2
CASSFTSGGLLYEQYF,TGTGCCAGCAGCTTCACTAGCGGGGGGTTACTTTACGAGCAGTACTTC,many,TRBD2,TRBV7-6,TRBJ2-7
CASSSWRGVLETQYF,TGTGCCAGCAGTTCTTGGCGGGGGGTTCTTGAGACCCAGTACTTC,once,TRBD2,TRBV14,TRBJ2-5
CASRQGTVPLHF,TGTGCCAGCAGGCAGGGGACGGTCCCCCTCCACTTT,once,-,TRBV7-3,TRBJ1-6
CASSEATSGRLAQETQYF,TGTGCCAGCAGTGAAGCGACTAGCGGGAGGTTGGCCCAAGAGACCCAGTACTTC,-,TRBD2,TRBV2,TRBJ2-5
CSARGAANQPQHF,TGCAGTGCTAGAGGGGCCGCCAATCAGCCCCAGCATTTT,many,-,TRBV20-1,TRBJ1-5
CASSRDTDYGYTF,TGTGCCAGCAGCCGGGACACAGACTATGGCTACACCTTC,many,-,TRBV7-9,TRBJ1-2
CASSYRRLAGAQETQYF,TGTGCCAGCAGTTACCGTAGACTAGCGGGGGCCCAAGAGACCCAGTACTTC,many,TRBD2,TRBV6-5,TRBJ2-5
CASGLLRDSGANVLTF,TGTGCTAGTGGTTTACTGCGGGACAGTGGGGCCAACGTCCTGACTTTC,-,-,TRBV12-5,TRBJ2-6
CASSSFGGNTIYF,TGTGCCAGCAGCTCGTTCGGTGGAAACACCATATATTTT,many,-,TRBV7-3,TRBJ1-3
CASSQRLLGQKNTEAFF,TGCGCCAGCAGCCAACGCCTTCTAGGACAGAAGAACACTGAAGCTTTCTTT,-,-,TRBV4-1,TRBJ1-1
CATRWDFNQPQHF,TGTGCCACCAGGTGGGACTTCAATCAGCCCCAGCATTTT,many,-,TRBV15,TRBJ1-5
CASRLDRGGDEQYF,TGCGCCAGCCGCCTCGACCGTGGGGGGGACGAGCAGTACTTC,many,TRBD2,TRBV5-1,TRBJ2-7
CASSTGMVAFF,TGTGCCAGTAGTACAGGGATGGTGGCTTTCTTT,-,-,TRBV19,TRBJ1-1
CTHPTEDVETQYF,TGCACCCACCCCACCGAGGACGTGGAGACCCAGTACTTC,-,-,TRBV29-1,TRBJ2-5